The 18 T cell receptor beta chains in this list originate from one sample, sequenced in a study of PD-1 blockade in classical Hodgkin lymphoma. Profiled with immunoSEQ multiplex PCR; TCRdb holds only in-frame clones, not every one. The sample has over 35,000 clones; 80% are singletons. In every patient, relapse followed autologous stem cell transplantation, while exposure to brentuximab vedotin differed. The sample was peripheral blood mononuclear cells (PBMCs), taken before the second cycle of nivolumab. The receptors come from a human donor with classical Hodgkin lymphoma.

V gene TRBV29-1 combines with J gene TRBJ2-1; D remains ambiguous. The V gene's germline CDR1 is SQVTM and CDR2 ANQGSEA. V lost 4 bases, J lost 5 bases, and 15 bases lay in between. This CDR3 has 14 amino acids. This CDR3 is CSVANSVGNNEQFF. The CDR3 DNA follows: TGCAGCGTTGCCAATTCGGTGGGGAACAATGAGCAGTTCTTC.

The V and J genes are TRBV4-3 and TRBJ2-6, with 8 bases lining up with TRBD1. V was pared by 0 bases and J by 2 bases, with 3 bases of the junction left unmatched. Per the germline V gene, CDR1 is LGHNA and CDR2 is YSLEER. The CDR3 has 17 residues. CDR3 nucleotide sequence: TGCGCCAGCAGCCAAGAAACGGACAGGGCTGGGGCCAACGTCCTGACTTTC. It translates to CASSQETDRAGANVLTF.

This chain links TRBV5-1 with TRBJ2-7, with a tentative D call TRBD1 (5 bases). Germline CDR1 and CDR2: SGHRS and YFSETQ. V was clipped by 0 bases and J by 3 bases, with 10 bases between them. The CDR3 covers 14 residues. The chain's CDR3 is CASSLAARGYEQYF. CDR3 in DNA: TGCGCCAGCAGCTTGGCCGCTAGGGGCTACGAGCAGTACTTC.

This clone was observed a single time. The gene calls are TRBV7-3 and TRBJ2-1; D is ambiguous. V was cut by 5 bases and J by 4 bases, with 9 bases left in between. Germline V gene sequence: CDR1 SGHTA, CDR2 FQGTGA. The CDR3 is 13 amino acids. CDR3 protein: CASSLVLYNEQFF. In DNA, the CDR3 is TGTGCCAGCAGCCTAGTCCTATACAATGAGCAGTTCTTC.

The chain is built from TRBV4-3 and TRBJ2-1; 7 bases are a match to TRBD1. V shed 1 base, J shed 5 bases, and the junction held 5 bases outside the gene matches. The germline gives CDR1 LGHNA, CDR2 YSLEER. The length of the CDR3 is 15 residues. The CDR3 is CASSQARGTHNEQFF. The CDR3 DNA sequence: TGCGCCAGCAGCCAAGCCAGGGGGACCCACAATGAGCAGTTCTTC.

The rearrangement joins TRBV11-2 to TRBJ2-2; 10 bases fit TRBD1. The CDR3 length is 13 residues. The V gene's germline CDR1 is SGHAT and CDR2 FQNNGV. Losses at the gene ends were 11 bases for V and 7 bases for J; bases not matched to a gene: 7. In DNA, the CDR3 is TGTGCCGGTTTGACAGGGGGCAGCGGGGAGCTGTTTTTT. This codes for CAGLTGGSGELFF. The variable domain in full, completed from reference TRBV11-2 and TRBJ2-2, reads EAGVAQSPRYKIIEKRQSVAFWCNPISGHATLYWYQQILGQGPKLLIQFQNNGVVDDSQLPKDRFSAERLKGVDSTLKIQPAKLEDSAVYLCAGLTGGSGELFFGEGSRLTVL.

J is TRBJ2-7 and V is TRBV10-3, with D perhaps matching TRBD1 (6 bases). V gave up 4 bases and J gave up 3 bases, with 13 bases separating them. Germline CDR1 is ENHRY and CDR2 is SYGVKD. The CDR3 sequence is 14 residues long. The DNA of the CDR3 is TGTGCCATCAGTGCGGCAGGGGCCAACTACGAGCAGTACTTC. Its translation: CAISAAGANYEQYF.

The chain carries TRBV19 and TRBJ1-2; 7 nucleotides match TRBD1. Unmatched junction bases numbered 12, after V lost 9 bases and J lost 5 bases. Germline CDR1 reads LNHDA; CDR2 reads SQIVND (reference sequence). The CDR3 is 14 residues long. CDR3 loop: CASATKGAQYGYTF. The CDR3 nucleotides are TGTGCCAGCGCTACGAAGGGGGCGCAGTATGGCTACACCTTC.

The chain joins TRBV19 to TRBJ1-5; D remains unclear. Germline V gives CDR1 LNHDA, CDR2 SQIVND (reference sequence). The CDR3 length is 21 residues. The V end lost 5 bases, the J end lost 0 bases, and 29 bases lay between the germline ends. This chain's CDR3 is CASSARPLYQKGSYSNQPQHF. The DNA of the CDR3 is TGTGCCAGTAGTGCGAGACCACTATATCAAAAAGGGAGTTATAGCAATCAGCCCCAGCATTTT.

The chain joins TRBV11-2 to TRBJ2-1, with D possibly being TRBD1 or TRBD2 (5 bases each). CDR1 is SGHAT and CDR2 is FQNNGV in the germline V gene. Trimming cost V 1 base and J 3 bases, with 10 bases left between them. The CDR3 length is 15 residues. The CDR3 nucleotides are TGTGCCAGCAGCTTAGGGGGACGCCACTACAATGAGCAGTTCTTC. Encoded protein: CASSLGGRHYNEQFF.

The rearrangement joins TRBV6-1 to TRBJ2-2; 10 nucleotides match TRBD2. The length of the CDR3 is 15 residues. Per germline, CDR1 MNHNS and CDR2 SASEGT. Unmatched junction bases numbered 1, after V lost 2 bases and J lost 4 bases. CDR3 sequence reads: CASSELAGVTGELFF. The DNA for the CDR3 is TGTGCCAGCAGTGAACTAGCGGGAGTCACCGGGGAGCTGTTTTTT.

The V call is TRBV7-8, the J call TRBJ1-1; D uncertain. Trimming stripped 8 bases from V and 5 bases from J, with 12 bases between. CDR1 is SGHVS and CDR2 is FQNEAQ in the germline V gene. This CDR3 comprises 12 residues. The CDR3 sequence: CASGIMGTEAFF. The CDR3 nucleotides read TGTGCCAGCGGAATTATGGGAACTGAAGCTTTCTTT. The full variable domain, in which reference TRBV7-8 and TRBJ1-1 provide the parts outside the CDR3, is GAGVSQSPRYKVAKRGQDVALRCDPISGHVSLFWYQQALGQGPEFLTYFQNEAQLDKSGLPSDRFFAERPEGSVSTLKIQRTQQEDSAVYLCASGIMGTEAFFGQGTRLTVV.

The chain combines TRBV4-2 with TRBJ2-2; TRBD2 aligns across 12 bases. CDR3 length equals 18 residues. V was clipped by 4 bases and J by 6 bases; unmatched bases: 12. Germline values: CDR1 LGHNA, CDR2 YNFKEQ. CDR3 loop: CASSPTTRLAGVSGELFF. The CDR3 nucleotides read TGTGCCAGCAGCCCCACGACCCGACTAGCGGGAGTCTCCGGGGAGCTGTTTTTT.

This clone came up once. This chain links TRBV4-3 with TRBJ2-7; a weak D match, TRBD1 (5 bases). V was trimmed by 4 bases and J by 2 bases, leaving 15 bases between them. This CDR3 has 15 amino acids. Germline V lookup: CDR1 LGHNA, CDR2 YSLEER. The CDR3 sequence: CASSPDRRATYEQYF. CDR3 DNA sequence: TGCGCCAGCAGCCCTGACAGACGGGCCACCTACGAGCAGTACTTC.

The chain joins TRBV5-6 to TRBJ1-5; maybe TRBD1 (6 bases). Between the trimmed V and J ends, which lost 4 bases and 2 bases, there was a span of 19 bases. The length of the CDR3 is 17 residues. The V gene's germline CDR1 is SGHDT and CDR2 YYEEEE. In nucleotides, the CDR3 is TGTGCCAGCAGCGAAGGAGGAGGAGGGGGTGGCAATCAGCCCCAGCATTTT. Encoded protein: CASSEGGGGGGNQPQHF.

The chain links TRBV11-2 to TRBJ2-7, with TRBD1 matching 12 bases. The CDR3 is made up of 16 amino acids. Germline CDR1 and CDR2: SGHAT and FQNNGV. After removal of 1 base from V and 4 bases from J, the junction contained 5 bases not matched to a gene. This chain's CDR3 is CASSLVGTGGRYEQYF. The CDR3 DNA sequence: TGTGCCAGCAGCTTAGTCGGGACAGGGGGCCGTTACGAGCAGTACTTC.

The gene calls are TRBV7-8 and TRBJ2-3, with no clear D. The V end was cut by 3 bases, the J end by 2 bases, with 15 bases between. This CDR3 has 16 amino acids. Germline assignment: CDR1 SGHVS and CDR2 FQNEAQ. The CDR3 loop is CASSLLVASPTDTQYF. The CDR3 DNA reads TGTGCCAGCAGCTTGTTGGTCGCCAGCCCCACAGATACGCAGTATTTT.

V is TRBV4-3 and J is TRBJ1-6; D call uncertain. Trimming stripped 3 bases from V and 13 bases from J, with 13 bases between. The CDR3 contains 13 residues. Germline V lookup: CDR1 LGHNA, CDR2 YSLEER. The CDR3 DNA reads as TGCGCCAGCAGCCACGACCGAGTCGCCCCCCTCCACTTT. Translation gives CASSHDRVAPLHF.